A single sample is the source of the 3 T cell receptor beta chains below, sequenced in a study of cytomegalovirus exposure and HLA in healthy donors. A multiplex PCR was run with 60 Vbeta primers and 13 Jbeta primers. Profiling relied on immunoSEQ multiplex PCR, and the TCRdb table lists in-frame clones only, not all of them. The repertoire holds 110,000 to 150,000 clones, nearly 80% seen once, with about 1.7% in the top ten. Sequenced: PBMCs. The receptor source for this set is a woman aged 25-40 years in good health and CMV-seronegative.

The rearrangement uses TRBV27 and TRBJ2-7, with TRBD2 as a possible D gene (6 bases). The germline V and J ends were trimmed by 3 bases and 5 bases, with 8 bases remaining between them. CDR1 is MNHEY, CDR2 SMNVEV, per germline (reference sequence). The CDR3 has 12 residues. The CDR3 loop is CASSLAGNEQYF. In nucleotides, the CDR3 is TGTGCCAGCAGTTTGGCGGGGAACGAGCAGTACTTC.

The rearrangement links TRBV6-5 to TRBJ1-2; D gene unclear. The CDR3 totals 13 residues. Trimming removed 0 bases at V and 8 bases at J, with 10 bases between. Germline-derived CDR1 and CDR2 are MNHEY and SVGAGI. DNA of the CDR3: TGTGCCAGCAGTTACTCGGGCCAGTACGGCTACACCTTC. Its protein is CASSYSGQYGYTF.

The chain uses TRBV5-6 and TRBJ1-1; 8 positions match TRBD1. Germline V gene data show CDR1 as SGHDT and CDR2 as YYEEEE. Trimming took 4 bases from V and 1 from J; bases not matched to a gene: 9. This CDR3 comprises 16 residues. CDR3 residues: CASSPRQGWRNTEAFF. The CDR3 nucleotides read TGTGCCAGCAGCCCTAGACAGGGGTGGAGGAACACTGAAGCTTTCTTT.